This paragraph reports one T cell receptor (beta chain). The antigen remains unidentified. TCRdb's copy holds only in-frame clones and misses some; the assay was immunoSEQ multiplex PCR. The table records some 97,000 clones, about 91% of them present only once. The sample originates from a study of siplizumab effects on memory and regulatory T cells. Study-wide points: Alloreactive clones mapping to unstimulated subsets formed only a minor fraction. Naive T cells looked more diverse than memory cells and looked like major alloresponse contributors. Phenotypic classification as naive or memory proved unattainable for roughly 75-97% of proliferating CD4+ or CD8+ clones. The mean Treg-derived percentage of mappable alloreactive CD4+ clones was around 69% with siplizumab compared with about 30% in controls.

This receptor was taken from a human donor in good health. Sequenced input: Tregs sorted from blood.

The DNA for the CDR3 is TGTGCCAGCAGCTTGAGAGCTAGCGGGAGTGGTACAGATACGCAGTATTTT. It codes for CASSLRASGSGTDTQYF. This sequence joins TRBV5-4 and TRBJ2-3; 10 bases fit TRBD2. This CDR3 contains 17 residues. Trimming took 1 base from V and 3 from J; bases not matched to a gene: 8. In germline, CDR1 is SGHNT, CDR2 YYREEE (reference sequence).